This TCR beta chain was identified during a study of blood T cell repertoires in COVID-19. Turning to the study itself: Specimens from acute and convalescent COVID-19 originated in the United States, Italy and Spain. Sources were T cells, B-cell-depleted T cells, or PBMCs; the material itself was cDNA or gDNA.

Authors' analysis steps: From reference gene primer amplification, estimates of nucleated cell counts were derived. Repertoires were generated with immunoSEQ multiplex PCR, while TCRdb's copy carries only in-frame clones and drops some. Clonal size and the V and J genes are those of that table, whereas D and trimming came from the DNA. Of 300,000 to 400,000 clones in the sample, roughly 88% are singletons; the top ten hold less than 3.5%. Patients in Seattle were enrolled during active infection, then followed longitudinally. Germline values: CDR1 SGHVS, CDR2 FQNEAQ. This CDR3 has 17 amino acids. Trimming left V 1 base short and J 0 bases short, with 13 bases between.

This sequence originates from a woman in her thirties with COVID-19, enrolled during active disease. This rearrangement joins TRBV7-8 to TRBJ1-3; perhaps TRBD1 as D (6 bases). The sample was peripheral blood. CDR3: CASSLVQGTSSGNTIYF. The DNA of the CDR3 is TGTGCCAGCAGCTTAGTACAGGGCACCTCCTCTGGAAACACCATATATTTT.